The entry below describes one T cell receptor (beta chain). Its antigen is not known. The germline V and J ends were trimmed by 2 bases and 5 bases, with 9 bases remaining between them. The CDR3 loop spans 14 amino acids. CDR1 and CDR2 from the germline V gene are SGHTA and FQGNSA. The sample belongs to a study of T cell responses to AZD1222 COVID-19 vaccine. Notes on the study in general: Sampling captured repertoires only after the peak T cell response. Baseline seropositivity occurred in only 5 or 6 AZD1222 recipients. Nearly half of unique spike-specific TCRs reportedly avoided B.1.351 and B.1.1.7 mutated regions.

Clones were read by immunoSEQ multiplex PCR, and TCRdb kept only the in-frame ones, dropping some. The data contain 190,000 or so clones, over 85% of them seen just once; the ten biggest clones take up over 0.95%. The genes are TRBV7-2 and TRBJ2-2; D is uncertain. The sequence came from an adult who received the AZD1222 COVID-19 vaccine. Sequenced here: peripheral blood, sampled 28 days after the second AZD1222 dose. CDR3: CASSLTPGTGELFF. CDR3 bases: TGTGCCAGCAGCTTAACCCCGGGTACCGGGGAGCTGTTTTTT. Filled out from reference TRBV7-2 and TRBJ2-2, the complete variable domain reads GAGVSQSPSNKVTEKGKDVELRCDPISGHTALYWYRQSLGQGLEFLIYFQGNSAPDKSGLPSDRFSAERTGGSVSTLTIQRTQQEDSAVYLCASSLTPGTGELFFGEGSRLTVL.